The rows below give T cell receptor beta chains drawn from one sample of a study of spatial heterogeneity in lung cancer. In TCRdb, the 5' RACE reads were re-called with MiXCR into one record per CDR3 protein. Here the sample spans fewer than 9,500 distinct CDR3 sequences, 6.5% to 9.5% being singletons. The material sequenced was lung tumor tissue, taken at surgery. The receptors stem from a male donor with early-stage non-small cell lung cancer. Both conserved end residues are part of each CDR3. The D gene is left open where the match is weak. Clone size is stated in some rows and not others, as once, few, many or a class when expanded.

TRBJ2-1 TRBV5-6 many NA TGTGCCAGCACCAGGGCTATGCGGGGGCGACCCTACAATGAGCAGTTCTTC CASTRAMRGRPYNEQFF
TRBJ2-3 TRBV20-1 few NA TGCAGTGCTCAACTGGGAGGAGATACGCAGTATTTT CSAQLGGDTQYF
TRBJ1-1 TRBV6-5 NA NA TGTGCCAGCAGTTACGGGAGTAACACTGAAGCTTTCTTT CASSYGSNTEAFF
TRBJ1-1 TRBV5-6 many NA TGTGCCAGCAGCTTGGGACCGAACACTGAAGCTTTCTTT CASSLGPNTEAFF
TRBJ2-1 TRBV4-2 many NA TGTGCCAGCAGCCAAGAGGGGGCCTTCTACAATGAGCAGTTCTTC CASSQEGAFYNEQFF
TRBJ2-7 TRBV6-6 many NA TGTGCCAGCAGTTACTCGATCGGCGAGCAGTACTTC CASSYSIGEQYF
TRBJ2-3 TRBV11-3 medium-sized NA TGTGCCAGCAGCTTAGGACAGAGTCTCGAGACAGATACGCAGTATTTT CASSLGQSLETDTQYF
TRBJ1-6 TRBV28 many NA TGTGCCAGCAGTTTGCGAGTGCCACCCCTCCACTTT CASSLRVPPLHF
TRBJ2-2 TRBV20-1 many TRBD2 TGCAGTGCTAGGAGCGGGAGGAGCACCGGGGAGCTGTTTTTT CSARSGRSTGELFF
TRBJ2-7 TRBV9 medium-sized NA TGTGCCAGCAGCCCGACCGAGCAGGGAGTCGAGCAGTACTTC CASSPTEQGVEQYF
TRBJ2-1 TRBV12-3/TRBV12-4 many NA TGTGCCAGCAGTTTAGGGGGGAGAGGTGAGCAGTTCTTC CASSLGGRGEQFF
TRBJ2-7 TRBV5-5 many TRBD1 TGTGCCAGCAGCTCTCCGACAGGGAACGAGCAGTACTTC CASSSPTGNEQYF
TRBJ1-1 TRBV7-2 NA NA TGTGCCAGCAGCTACCGACGGAACACTGAAGCTTTCTTT CASSYRRNTEAFF
TRBJ1-2 TRBV20-1 many NA TGCAGTGCTAGAGCGGGGGAAGCTAACTATGGCTACACCTTC CSARAGEANYGYTF
TRBJ2-1 TRBV2 few NA TGTGCCAGCAGTGAAGCGGCCACCTACAATGAGCAGTTCTTC CASSEAATYNEQFF
TRBJ1-6 TRBV6-5 medium-sized NA TGTGCCAGCAGTCTTGAAAGGCTGAGCTCCTATAATTCACCCCTCCACTTT CASSLERLSSYNSPLHF
TRBJ1-5 TRBV2 many NA TGTGCCAGCAGCCCGACCTCAGCTAGCGGTCAGCCCCAGCATTTT CASSPTSASGQPQHF